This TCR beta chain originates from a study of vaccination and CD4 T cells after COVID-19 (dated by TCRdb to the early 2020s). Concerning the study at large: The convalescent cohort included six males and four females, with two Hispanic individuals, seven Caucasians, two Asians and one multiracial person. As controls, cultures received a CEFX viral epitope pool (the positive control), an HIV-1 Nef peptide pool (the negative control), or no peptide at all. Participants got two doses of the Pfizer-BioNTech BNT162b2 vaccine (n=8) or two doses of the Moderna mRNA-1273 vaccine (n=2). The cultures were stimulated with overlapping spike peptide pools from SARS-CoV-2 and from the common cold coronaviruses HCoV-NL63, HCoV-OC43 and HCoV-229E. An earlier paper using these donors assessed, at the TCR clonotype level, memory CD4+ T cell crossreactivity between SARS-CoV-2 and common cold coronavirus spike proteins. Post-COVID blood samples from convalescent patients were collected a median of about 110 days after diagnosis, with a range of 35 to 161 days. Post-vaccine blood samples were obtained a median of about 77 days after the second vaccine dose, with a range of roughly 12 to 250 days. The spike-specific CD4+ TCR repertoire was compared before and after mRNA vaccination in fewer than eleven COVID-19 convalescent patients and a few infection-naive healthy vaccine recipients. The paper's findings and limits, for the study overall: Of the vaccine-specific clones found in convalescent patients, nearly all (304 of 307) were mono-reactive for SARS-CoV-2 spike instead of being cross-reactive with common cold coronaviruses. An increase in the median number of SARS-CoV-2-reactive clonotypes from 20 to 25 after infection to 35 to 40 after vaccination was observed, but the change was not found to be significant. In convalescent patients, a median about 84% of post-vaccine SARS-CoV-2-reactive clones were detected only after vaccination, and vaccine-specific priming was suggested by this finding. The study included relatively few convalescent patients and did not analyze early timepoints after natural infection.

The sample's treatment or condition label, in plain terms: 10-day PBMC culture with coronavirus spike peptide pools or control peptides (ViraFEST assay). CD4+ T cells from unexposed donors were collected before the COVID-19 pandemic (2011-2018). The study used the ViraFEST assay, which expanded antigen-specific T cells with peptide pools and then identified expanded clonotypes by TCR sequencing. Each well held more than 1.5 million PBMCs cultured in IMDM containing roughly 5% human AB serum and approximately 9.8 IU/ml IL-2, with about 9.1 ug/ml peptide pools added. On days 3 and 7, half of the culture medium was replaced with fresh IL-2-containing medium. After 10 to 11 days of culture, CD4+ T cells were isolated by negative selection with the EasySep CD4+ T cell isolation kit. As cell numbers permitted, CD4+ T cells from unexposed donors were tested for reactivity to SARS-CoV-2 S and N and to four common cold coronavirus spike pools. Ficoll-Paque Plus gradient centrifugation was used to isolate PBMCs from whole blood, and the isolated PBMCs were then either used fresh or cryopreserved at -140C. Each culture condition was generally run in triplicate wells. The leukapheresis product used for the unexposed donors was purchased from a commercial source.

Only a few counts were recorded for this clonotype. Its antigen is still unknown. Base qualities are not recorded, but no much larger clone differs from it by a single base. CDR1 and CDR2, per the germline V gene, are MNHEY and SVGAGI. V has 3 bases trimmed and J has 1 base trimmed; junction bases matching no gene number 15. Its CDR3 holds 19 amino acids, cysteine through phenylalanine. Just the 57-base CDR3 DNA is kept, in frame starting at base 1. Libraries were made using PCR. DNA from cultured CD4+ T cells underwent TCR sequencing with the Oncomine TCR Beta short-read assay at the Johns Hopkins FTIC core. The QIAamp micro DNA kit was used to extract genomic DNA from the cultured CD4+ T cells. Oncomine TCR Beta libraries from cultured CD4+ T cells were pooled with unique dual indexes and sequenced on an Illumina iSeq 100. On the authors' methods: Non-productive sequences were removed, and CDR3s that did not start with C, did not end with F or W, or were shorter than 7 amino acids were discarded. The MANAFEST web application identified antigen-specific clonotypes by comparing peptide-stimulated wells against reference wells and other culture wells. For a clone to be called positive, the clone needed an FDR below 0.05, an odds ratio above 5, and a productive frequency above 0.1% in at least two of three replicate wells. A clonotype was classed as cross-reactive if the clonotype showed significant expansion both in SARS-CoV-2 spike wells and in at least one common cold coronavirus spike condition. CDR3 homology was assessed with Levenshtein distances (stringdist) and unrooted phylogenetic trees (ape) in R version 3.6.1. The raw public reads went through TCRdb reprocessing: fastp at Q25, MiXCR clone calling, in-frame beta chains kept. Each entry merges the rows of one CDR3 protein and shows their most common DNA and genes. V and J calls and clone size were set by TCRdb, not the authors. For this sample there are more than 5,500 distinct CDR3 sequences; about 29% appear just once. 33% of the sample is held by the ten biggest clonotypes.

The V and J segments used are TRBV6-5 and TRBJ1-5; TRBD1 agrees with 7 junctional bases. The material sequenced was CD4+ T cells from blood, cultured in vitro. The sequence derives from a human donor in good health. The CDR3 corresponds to CASSYNWGSTGASNQPQHF. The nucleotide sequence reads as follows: TGTGCCAGCAGTTATAATTGGGGATCCACAGGGGCGAGCAATCAGCCCCAGCATTTT.